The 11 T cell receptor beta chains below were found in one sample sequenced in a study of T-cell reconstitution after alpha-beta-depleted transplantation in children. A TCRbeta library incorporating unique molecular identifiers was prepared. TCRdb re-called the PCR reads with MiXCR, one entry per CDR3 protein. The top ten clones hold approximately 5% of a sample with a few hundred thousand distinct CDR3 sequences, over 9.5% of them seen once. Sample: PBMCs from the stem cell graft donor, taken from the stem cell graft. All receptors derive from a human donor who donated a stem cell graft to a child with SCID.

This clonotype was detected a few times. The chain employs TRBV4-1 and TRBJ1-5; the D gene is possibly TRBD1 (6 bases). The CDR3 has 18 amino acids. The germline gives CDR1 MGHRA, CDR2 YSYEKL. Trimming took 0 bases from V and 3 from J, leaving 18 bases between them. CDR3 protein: CASSQEPLQGTPNQPQHF. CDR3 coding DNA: TGCGCCAGCAGCCAAGAACCCCTTCAGGGGACACCCAATCAGCCCCAGCATTTT.

CDR3 region: CASGSGLIWGNQPQHF. The DNA of the CDR3 is TGTGCCAGCGGCTCCGGGCTGATTTGGGGAAATCAGCCCCAGCATTTT. V usage is TRBV5-5 and J usage is TRBJ1-5; D not certain. The germline gives CDR1 SGHKS, CDR2 YYEKEE (reference sequence). The CDR3 runs to 16 residues. V was cut by 7 bases and J by 4 bases, with 21 bases left in between.

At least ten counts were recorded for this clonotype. The CDR3 DNA is TGTGCCAGCAGCCAAGCCGACAGGGGAATGGGACAGCCCCAGCATTTT. Translation: CASSQADRGMGQPQHF. The rearrangement uses TRBV14 and TRBJ1-5, with TRBD1 matching over 8 bases. This CDR3 region has 16 residues. In germline, CDR1 is SGHDN, CDR2 FVKESK. The V segment lost 1 base and the J segment 7 bases; nucleotides outside the gene matches: 9.

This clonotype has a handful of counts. The CDR3 region has the DNA TGCGCCAGCAGCTTGCTCGGGACAGGGGGGGAGACCCAGTACTTC. Translating gives CASSLLGTGGETQYF. The gene calls are TRBV5-1 and TRBJ2-5; 11 positions agree with TRBD1. This CDR3 contains 15 residues. V dropped 1 base and J dropped 5; count of bases not matched to a gene: 4. Germline assignment: CDR1 SGHRS and CDR2 YFSETQ.

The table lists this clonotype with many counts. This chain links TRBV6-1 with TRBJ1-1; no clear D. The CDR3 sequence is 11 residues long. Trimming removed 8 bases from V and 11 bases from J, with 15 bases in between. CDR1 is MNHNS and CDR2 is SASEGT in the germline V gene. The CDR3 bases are TGTGCCAGCCATAGTCAGGTTCGCGCTTTCTTT. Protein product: CASHSQVRAFF.

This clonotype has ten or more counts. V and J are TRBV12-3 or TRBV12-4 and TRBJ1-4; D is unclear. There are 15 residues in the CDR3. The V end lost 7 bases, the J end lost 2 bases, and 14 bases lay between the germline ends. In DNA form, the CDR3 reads TGTGCCAGCACCCACGGTGGCAAGACTAATGAAAAACTGTTTTTT. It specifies CASTHGGKTNEKLFF.

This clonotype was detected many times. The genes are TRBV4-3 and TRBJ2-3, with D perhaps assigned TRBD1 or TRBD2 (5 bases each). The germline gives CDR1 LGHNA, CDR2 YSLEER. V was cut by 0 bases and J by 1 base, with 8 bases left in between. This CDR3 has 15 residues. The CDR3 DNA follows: TGCGCCAGCAGCCAAGAAGGGACCGGCACAGATACGCAGTATTTT. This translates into CASSQEGTGTDTQYF.

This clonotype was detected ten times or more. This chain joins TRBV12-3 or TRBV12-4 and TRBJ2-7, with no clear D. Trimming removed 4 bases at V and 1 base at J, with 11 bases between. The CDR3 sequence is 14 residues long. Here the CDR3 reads CASSSMARSYEQYF. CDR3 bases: TGTGCCAGCAGTTCGATGGCCCGATCCTACGAGCAGTACTTC.

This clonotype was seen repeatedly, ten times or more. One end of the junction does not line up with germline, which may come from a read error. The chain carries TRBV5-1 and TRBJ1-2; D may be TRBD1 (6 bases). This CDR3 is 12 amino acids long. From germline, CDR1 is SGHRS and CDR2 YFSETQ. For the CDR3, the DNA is TGCGCCAGCACCTTGGACAGCTATGGCTACACCTTC. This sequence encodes CASTLDSYGYTF. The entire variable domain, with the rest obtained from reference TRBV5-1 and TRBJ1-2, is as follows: KAGVTQTPRYLIKTRGQQVTLSCSPISGHRSVSWYQQTPGQGLQFLFEYFSETQRNKGNFPGRFSGRQFSNSRSEMNVSTLELGDSALYLCASTLDSYGYTFGSGTRLTVV.

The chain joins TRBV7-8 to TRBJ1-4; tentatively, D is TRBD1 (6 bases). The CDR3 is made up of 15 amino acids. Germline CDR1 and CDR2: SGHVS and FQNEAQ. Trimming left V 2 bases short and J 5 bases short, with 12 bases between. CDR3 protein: CASSLPGGLNEKLFF. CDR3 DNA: TGTGCCAGCAGCTTACCGGGGGGGCTGAATGAAAAACTGTTTTTT.

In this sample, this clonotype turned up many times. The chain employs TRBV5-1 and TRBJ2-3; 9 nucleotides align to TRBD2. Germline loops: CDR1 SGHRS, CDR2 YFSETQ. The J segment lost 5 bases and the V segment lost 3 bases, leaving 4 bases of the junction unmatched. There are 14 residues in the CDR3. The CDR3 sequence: CASSSSGAVDTQYF. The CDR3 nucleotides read TGCGCCAGCAGCTCTAGCGGGGCGGTAGATACGCAGTATTTT.